This TCR beta chain is drawn from a study of graft-versus-host responses after intestinal transplantation. Study information: Tacrolimus plus steroids were given to all recipients for 2 to 4 years, preceded by anti-thymocyte globulin induction.

Clones were read by immunoSEQ multiplex PCR, and TCRdb kept only the in-frame ones, dropping some. The sample carries about 120,000 clones, roughly 91% recorded once. Regarding this clone: The antigen remains undetermined.

The sequence was collected from a human donor who received an intestinal transplant. This sample comprised unstimulated CD4+ T cells sorted from spleen or lymph node cells, obtained before intestinal transplant.

CDR3 in amino acids: CASVPGRQETQYF. DNA of the CDR3: TGTGCCAGCGTCCCGGGGCGCCAAGAGACCCAGTACTTC. The rearrangement joins TRBV2 to TRBJ2-5, with D perhaps assigned TRBD1 or TRBD2 (5 bases each). The germline V and J ends were trimmed by 8 bases and 1 base, with 11 bases remaining between them. The germline V gene has CDR1 SNHLY and CDR2 FYNNEI. The CDR3 runs 13 residues.